This T cell receptor beta chain is drawn from a study of cytomegalovirus exposure and HLA in healthy donors. Across the study: Inside one of the first data releases sat about 85 million unique TCRs taken from HLA-typed donors.

Study results and caveats: Most TCR beta V segments were productive about 87% or about 30% of the time in an earlier analysis. The presence/absence work took it that sequencing depth was about the same across donors. On later analysis, the bulk of CMV-associated TCR beta chains appeared to be HLA-restricted.

The CDR3 spans 17 residues. Germline V gene lookup returns CDR1 KGHSH and CDR2 LQKENI. Trimming removed 6 bases at V and 2 bases at J, with 19 bases between. The PCR contained 60 Vbeta and 13 Jbeta primers. The data were produced by immunoSEQ multiplex PCR, yet TCRdb's version contains in-frame clones alone and is incomplete. The sample contains approximately 210,000 clones, 81% of which appear only once. Comment on this clone: The target antigen is unknown.

Source material: PBMCs. J is TRBJ1-4 and V is TRBV18; possibly TRBD1 for D (6 bases). This sequence was found in a man aged 18 to 29 in good health and CMV-seronegative. The CDR3 loop reads CASSSVYRVTTNEKLFF. CDR3 nucleotide sequence: TGTGCCAGCTCCTCGGTTTACAGGGTCACGACTAATGAAAAACTGTTTTTT.